The entry that follows covers one T cell receptor (beta chain) sequence. The junction departs from germline at one end; a sequencing error may be responsible. The CDR3 consists of 14 residues. The germline gives CDR1 MNHEY, CDR2 SVGAGI. This table comes from immunoSEQ multiplex PCR, and its TCRdb copy is limited to in-frame clones, with some not included. The sample carries 200,000 to 300,000 clones, under 90% recorded once. This entry is derived from a study of blood T cell repertoires in COVID-19. Whole-study context: Samples representing acute and convalescent COVID-19 were sourced from the United States, Italy and Spain.

Sequenced input: peripheral blood. The chain carries TRBV6-5 and TRBJ2-7; D is unclear. The receptor comes from a man aged 60-69 years with acute or convalescent COVID-19. The chain's CDR3 is CASSDSSEVGEQYF. The CDR3 DNA is TGTGCCAGCAGTGACTCCAGCGAAGTCGGTGAGCAGTACTTC.